Shown below are 19 T cell receptor beta chains from a single sample sequenced in a study of beta chain features in type 1 diabetes. Since all of the isolated RNA was reverse transcribed, expressed TCRB transcripts were what got sequenced. The repertoire was sequenced with immunoSEQ multiplex PCR; TCRdb's copy has only in-frame clones and lacks some. The sample lists 130,000 to 150,000 clones, 10% seen once, with 1.3% in the top ten. Sequenced sample: naive CD4+ T cells from blood. The source is a man aged 18-30 years in good health.

This clone was detected many times. The chain uses TRBV5-6 and TRBJ1-5; no reliable D call. V lost 8 bases, J lost 7 bases, and 13 bases lay in between. The CDR3 loop spans 12 amino acids. Germline V CDR1 and CDR2: SGHDT, YYEEEE. In DNA form, the CDR3 reads TGTGCCAGGGATGAACTAGGACAGCCCCAGCATTTT. This sequence encodes CARDELGQPQHF.

The chain links TRBV27 to TRBJ2-5, with 7 bases matching TRBD2. The germline gives CDR1 MNHEY, CDR2 SMNVEV (reference sequence). Unmatched junction bases numbered 1, after V lost 5 bases and J lost 1 base. CDR3 length: 13 residues. In DNA, the CDR3 is TGTGCCAGCAGTAGACTAGCCCAAGAGACCCAGTACTTC. The encoded protein is CASSRLAQETQYF.

This clone was observed at least ten times. The chain recombines TRBV7-2 with TRBJ2-3; D not resolved. This CDR3 contains 12 residues. The germline V gene encodes CDR1 SGHTA and CDR2 FQGNSA. V gave up 5 bases and J gave up 5 bases, with 8 bases separating them. CDR3 DNA sequence: TGTGCCAGCAGCCAACACAGAGATACGCAGTATTTT. The encoded protein is CASSQHRDTQYF.

CDR3 in amino acids: CASSSGGGNQPQHF. In nucleotides, the CDR3 is TGTGCCAGCAGTTCAGGCGGGGGCAATCAGCCCCAGCATTTT. The chain recombines TRBV28 with TRBJ1-5; D not resolved. V was pared by 4 bases and J by 2 bases, with 9 bases between. The CDR3 is made up of 14 amino acids. CDR1 is MDHEN and CDR2 is SYDVKM in the germline V gene.

V gene TRBV5-4 combines with J gene TRBJ2-2, with TRBD2 matching 13 bases. Per germline, CDR1 SGHNT and CDR2 YYREEE (reference sequence). V gave up 4 bases and J gave up 4 bases; unmatched junction bases: 4. The CDR3 sequence is 16 residues long. The CDR3, as DNA: TGTGCCAGCAGCCTGGGACTAGCGGGGCCCACCGGGGAGCTGTTTTTT. It codes for CASSLGLAGPTGELFF.

This clone has a count of ten or more. This chain links TRBV7-2 with TRBJ2-7; D possibly corresponds to TRBD1 (6 bases). In germline, CDR1 is SGHTA, CDR2 FQGNSA. The CDR3 sequence is 15 residues long. V dropped 5 bases and J dropped 2 bases, with 16 bases sitting between them. The CDR3 sequence: CASSRLSSGAYEQYF. CDR3 bases: TGTGCCAGCAGCCGATTATCGTCAGGGGCCTACGAGCAGTACTTC.

Only a few counts were recorded for this clone. V gene TRBV18 combines with J gene TRBJ2-5; D remains ambiguous. This CDR3 region has 13 residues. Germline CDR1 reads KGHSH; CDR2 reads LQKENI. Trimming removed 0 bases at V and 5 bases at J, with 7 bases between. The CDR3 loop is CASSPPVEETQYF. DNA for the CDR3: TGTGCCAGCTCACCACCAGTAGAGGAGACCCAGTACTTC. Full variable domain (outside the CDR3, taken from reference TRBV18 and TRBJ2-5): NAGVMQNPRHLVRRRGQEARLRCSPMKGHSHVYWYRQLPEEGLKFMVYLQKENIIDESGMPKERFSAEFPKEGPSILRIQQVVRGDSAAYFCASSPPVEETQYFGPGTRLLVL.

This clone has at least ten counts. This chain connects TRBV29-1 to TRBJ2-6; 7 nucleotides match TRBD1. Germline V CDR1 and CDR2: SQVTM, ANQGSEA. This CDR3 comprises 14 residues. V was clipped by 6 bases and J by 0 bases; unmatched bases: 2. The CDR3 here is CSVWDSSGANVLTF. The CDR3 region has the DNA TGCAGCGTGTGGGACAGCTCTGGGGCCAACGTCCTGACTTTC.

This clone was found a few times. The chain employs TRBV6-6 and TRBJ2-1; 8 bases match TRBD1. From germline, CDR1 is MNHNY and CDR2 SVGAGI (reference sequence). The ends lost 6 bases at V and 0 bases at J; junction bases unmatched: 4. The CDR3 has 15 amino acids. The CDR3 sequence is CASRSDRASYNEQFF. The CDR3 DNA reads TGTGCCAGCAGATCGGACAGGGCCTCCTACAATGAGCAGTTCTTC.

This clone was recorded a few times. V usage is TRBV4-3 and J usage is TRBJ2-2, with 12 bases that match TRBD2. J gave up 9 bases and V 1 base, and 3 bases lay outside the gene matches. Germline V gene data show CDR1 as LGHNA and CDR2 as YSLEER. This CDR3 is built from 15 residues. The CDR3 sequence is CASSQASGGARELFF. The CDR3 DNA reads TGCGCCAGCAGCCAAGCTAGCGGGGGGGCCAGGGAGCTGTTTTTT.

Note on this clone: Other DNA sequences in the same sample also yield this CDR3. The chain has TRBV18 and TRBJ2-2; 7 bases agree with TRBD2. This CDR3 contains 14 residues. Germline V gene lookup returns CDR1 KGHSH and CDR2 LQKENI. V shed 3 bases, J shed 2 bases, and the junction held 0 bases outside the gene matches. In DNA form, the CDR3 reads TGTGCCAGCTCACCGGGACTAAACACCGGGGAGCTGTTTTTT. Translation gives CASSPGLNTGELFF.

Only a few counts were recorded for this clone. V gene TRBV5-1 combines with J gene TRBJ2-3; 7 bases line up with TRBD1. Germline CDR1 SGHRS, CDR2 YFSETQ. CDR3 length: 16 amino acids. Trimming at V came to 1 base and at J to 5 bases, leaving 10 bases not matched to a gene. The CDR3 bases are TGCGCCAGCAGCTTGAATTTAGACAGGGCGGTAGATACGCAGTATTTT. It is translated as CASSLNLDRAVDTQYF.

This clone was observed a few times. The chain is built from TRBV6-5 and TRBJ1-2, with 10 bases aligning to TRBD1. From germline, CDR1 is MNHEY and CDR2 SVGAGI. The CDR3 contains 13 residues. V lost 5 bases and J lost 6; bases outside the gene matches: 3. As DNA, the CDR3 is TGTGCCAGCAGTGCGACAGGGGGCGATGGCTACACCTTC. Protein sequence: CASSATGGDGYTF.

This clone showed up just a few times. The chain links TRBV7-2 to TRBJ2-1; weak D call: TRBD1 (5 bases). CDR1 and CDR2 (germline): SGHTA, FQGNSA. V shed 1 base and J shed 2 bases, with 9 bases lying between them. This CDR3 has 15 residues. The CDR3 coding sequence is TGTGCCAGCAGCTTAGTGGGGCCCACCTACAATGAGCAGTTCTTC. Translation gives CASSLVGPTYNEQFF.

This clone was recorded a few times. This chain joins TRBV6-5 and TRBJ1-2; perhaps TRBD1 as D (6 bases). V was cut by 5 bases and J by 4 bases, with 17 bases left in between. Germline V gene sequence: CDR1 MNHEY, CDR2 SVGAGI. CDR3 size: 15 residues. The CDR3 DNA reads TGTGCCAGCAGTACCGGGGGGGGGCTCGTCTATGGCTACACCTTC. It codes for CASSTGGGLVYGYTF.

This clone was seen a handful of times. V and J are TRBV15 and TRBJ1-2, with D unclear. The germline gives CDR1 LNHNV, CDR2 YYDKDF (reference sequence). CDR3 length equals 13 residues. V lost 1 base and J 7 bases, leaving 10 bases between the germline ends. In DNA, the CDR3 is TGTGCCACCAGCAGAGGAGGGAGACTTGGCTACACCTTC. It yields the protein CATSRGGRLGYTF.

Remarks on this clone: A read error is possible here, since a much larger clone lies one base away. The chain couples TRBV4-3 to TRBJ2-5, with D maybe TRBD2 (5 bases). Germline V CDR1 and CDR2: LGHNA, YSLEER. The CDR3 has 12 amino acids. V was clipped by 4 bases and J by 4 bases, with 7 bases between them. CDR3: CASSRTGETQYF. In nucleotides, the CDR3 is TGCGCCAGCAGCCGGACTGGAGAGACCCAGTACTTC.

This clone occurred a few times. The chain has TRBV21-1 and TRBJ1-1; the table's D gene call, TRBD1, was not cross checked with the DNA. TRBV21-1 is an annotated pseudogene. This CDR3 region has 18 residues. This chain's CDR3 is CASSKNRDSLFMNTEAFF. The CDR3 DNA follows: TGTGCCAGCAGCAAAAATCGGGACAGCTTATTCATGAACACTGAAGCTTTCTTT.

This clone was seen ten or more times. This rearrangement joins TRBV9 to TRBJ1-2; D is perhaps TRBD1 (6 bases). The CDR3 length is 15 residues. The V and J ends lost 0 bases and 2 bases respectively, with 11 bases between them. CDR1 is SGDLS, CDR2 YYNGEE, per germline. Here the CDR3 reads CASSVEQGRNYGYTF. As DNA, the CDR3 is TGTGCCAGCAGCGTAGAGCAGGGGCGAAACTATGGCTACACCTTC. Full variable domain (outside the CDR3, taken from reference TRBV9 and TRBJ1-2): DSGVTQTPKHLITATGQRVTLRCSPRSGDLSVYWYQQSLDQGLQFLIQYYNGEERAKGNILERFSAQQFPDLHSELNLSSLELGDSALYFCASSVEQGRNYGYTFGSGTRLTVV.